This passage covers 29 T cell receptor beta chains from one sample sequenced in a study of shared clonotypes between healthy human individuals. TCRdb keeps only in-frame clones here, not all; method: immunoSEQ multiplex PCR. The sample has roughly 2 million clones, around 95% seen once. Sequencing input: naive CD4+ T cells sorted from blood. Subset described: CD45RA+ positively selected. All receptors derive from a man aged 18 to 35 in good health.

This chain connects TRBV7-2 to TRBJ1-3; no definite D call. V lost 1 base to trimming and J lost 1 base, with 11 bases between them. Germline V CDR1 and CDR2: SGHTA, FQGNSA. CDR3 length: 16 amino acids. The CDR3: CASSLERVRSGNTIYF. Here the CDR3 DNA reads TGTGCCAGCAGCTTAGAGAGGGTTAGGTCTGGAAACACCATATATTTT.

The chain has TRBV28 and TRBJ1-2; D possibly corresponds to TRBD1 (5 bases). CDR1 and CDR2 from the germline V gene are MDHEN and SYDVKM. The CDR3 extends over 14 amino acids. V was shortened by 3 bases and J by 4 bases, with 12 bases between the two germline ends. CDR3 residues: CASSLAGPPYGYTF. CDR3 coding DNA: TGTGCCAGCAGTTTGGCAGGGCCCCCCTATGGCTACACCTTC.

Of note for this clone: Other DNA sequences in the same sample also yield this CDR3. The J gene is TRBJ1-1, the V gene TRBV6-6, with D perhaps TRBD1 (5 bases). There are 13 residues in the CDR3. The germline V and J ends were trimmed by 6 bases and 4 bases, with 12 bases remaining between them. Germline CDR1 and CDR2: MNHNY and SVGAGI (reference sequence). DNA for the CDR3: TGTGCCAGCAGCCCACCTGGGGGCACTGAAGCTTTCTTT. It translates to CASSPPGGTEAFF.

This chain joins TRBV6-6 and TRBJ2-7; tentatively, D is TRBD1 (6 bases). Per germline, CDR1 MNHNY and CDR2 SVGAGI (reference sequence). This CDR3 has 15 amino acids. V shed 4 bases and J shed 0 bases, with 13 bases lying between them. CDR3 coding DNA: TGTGCCAGCAGTTCAGGACAGACTCTCTCCTACGAGCAGTACTTC. It specifies CASSSGQTLSYEQYF.

V and J are TRBV30 and TRBJ2-3; D gene unclear. The germline gives CDR1 GTSNPN, CDR2 SVGIG (reference sequence). The CDR3 contains 11 residues. Between the trimmed V and J ends, which lost 2 bases and 7 bases, there was a span of 7 bases. For the CDR3, the DNA is TGTGCCTGGAGTACACTGAATACGCAGTATTTT. Protein sequence: CAWSTLNTQYF.

The rearrangement joins TRBV11-2 to TRBJ2-7, with TRBD1 as a possible D gene (6 bases). Trimming took 5 bases from V and 6 from J, leaving 17 bases between them. The CDR3 length is 14 residues. Germline V gene sequence: CDR1 SGHAT, CDR2 FQNNGV. The CDR3 DNA follows: TGTGCCAGCAGCCTAAGCTTAAACAGGGTCGAGCAGTACTTC. This gives the protein CASSLSLNRVEQYF.

V and J are TRBV29-1 and TRBJ2-7; perhaps TRBD1 as D (6 bases). CDR1 is SQVTM, CDR2 ANQGSEA, per germline. The CDR3 has 15 amino acids. V lost 4 bases to trimming and J lost 1 base, with 17 bases between them. The CDR3 loop reads CSVAQGRGYSYEQYF. As DNA, the CDR3 is TGCAGCGTTGCCCAAGGCAGGGGTTATTCCTACGAGCAGTACTTC.

The chain couples TRBV30 to TRBJ1-5, with no clear D. The CDR3 loop spans 14 amino acids. With 0 bases removed from V and 4 bases from J, the gap between germline ends came to 10 bases. CDR1 is GTSNPN and CDR2 is SVGIG in the germline V gene (reference sequence). CDR3 sequence: CAWSVNSGNQPQHF. Written as DNA, the CDR3 is TGTGCCTGGAGTGTAAACAGTGGAAATCAGCCCCAGCATTTT.

This clone was detected a few times. V gene TRBV5-1 combines with J gene TRBJ1-2; 8 bases align to TRBD1. With V trimmed by 4 bases and J by 0 bases, 5 bases remained unmatched. This CDR3 is 15 amino acids long. Germline V lookup: CDR1 SGHRS, CDR2 YFSETQ. In nucleotides, the CDR3 is TGCGCCAGCAGCCTGGGACAGGCCACTAACTATGGCTACACCTTC. This sequence encodes CASSLGQATNYGYTF. Variable domain in full (rest from reference TRBV5-1 and TRBJ1-2): KAGVTQTPRYLIKTRGQQVTLSCSPISGHRSVSWYQQTPGQGLQFLFEYFSETQRNKGNFPGRFSGRQFSNSRSEMNVSTLELGDSALYLCASSLGQATNYGYTFGSGTRLTVV.

The chain carries TRBV18 and TRBJ2-7; tentatively, D is TRBD2 (6 bases). Germline values: CDR1 KGHSH, CDR2 LQKENI. The CDR3 is made up of 15 amino acids. The ends were cut back, 3 bases at V and 5 bases at J, with 17 bases in the middle. The CDR3 spells CASSPPGVGYHEQYF. The DNA of the CDR3 is TGTGCCAGCTCACCCCCGGGGGTAGGGTACCACGAGCAGTACTTC. The complete variable domain, with remaining parts taken from reference TRBV18 and TRBJ2-7, reads NAGVMQNPRHLVRRRGQEARLRCSPMKGHSHVYWYRQLPEEGLKFMVYLQKENIIDESGMPKERFSAEFPKEGPSILRIQQVVRGDSAAYFCASSPPGVGYHEQYFGPGTRLTVT.

The gene calls are TRBV11-2 and TRBJ1-5, with D unresolved. This CDR3 is built from 16 residues. Trimming cost V 5 bases and J 3 bases, with 17 bases left between them. In germline, CDR1 is SGHAT, CDR2 FQNNGV. The chain's CDR3 is CASSPTGRESNQPQHF. CDR3 nucleotides: TGTGCCAGCAGCCCGACCGGACGAGAATCCAATCAGCCCCAGCATTTT.

About this clone: Different DNA sequences within this sample yield the same CDR3. The chain uses TRBV5-1 and TRBJ2-1, with TRBD2 matching over 10 bases. The V gene's germline CDR1 is SGHRS and CDR2 YFSETQ. The CDR3 spans 15 residues. V trimming: 2 bases; J trimming: 8 bases; junction bases outside the gene matches: 7. Here the CDR3 reads CASSLRTSGGDEQFF. CDR3 DNA sequence: TGCGCCAGCAGCTTACGGACTAGCGGCGGAGATGAGCAGTTCTTC.

About this clone itself: The same CDR3 is also encoded by other DNA sequences in this sample. J is TRBJ2-7 and V is TRBV10-3, with D tentatively TRBD1 (7 bases). Germline V gene lookup returns CDR1 ENHRY and CDR2 SYGVKD. This CDR3 is 14 amino acids long. Deletions cut 6 bases from V and 0 bases from J, with 12 bases between. The CDR3 loop is CAISGGQSSYEQYF. DNA of the CDR3: TGTGCCATCAGCGGGGGACAGAGCTCCTACGAGCAGTACTTC.

V usage is TRBV2 and J usage is TRBJ2-7; D perhaps matches TRBD2 (5 bases). Between the trimmed V and J ends, which lost 3 bases and 7 bases, there was a span of 7 bases. The germline CDR1 and CDR2 sequences are SNHLY and FYNNEI. The CDR3 runs to 11 residues. For the CDR3, the DNA is TGTGCCAGCAGTGAGTCGGGGGAGCAGTACTTC. Translation: CASSESGEQYF.

The genes are TRBV9 and TRBJ1-2, with 7 bases matching TRBD1. CDR1 is SGDLS and CDR2 is YYNGEE in the germline V gene. The junction had 4 bases not matched to a gene; V was cut back by 4 bases and J by 1 base. The CDR3 is 14 amino acids. The CDR3 region has the DNA TGTGCCAGCAGCACCCAGGGGGGTAACTATGGCTACACCTTC. Protein product: CASSTQGGNYGYTF.

The chain employs TRBV10-2 and TRBJ2-6; D uncertain. CDR1 WSHSY and CDR2 SAAADI come from the germline V gene. The CDR3 is 16 amino acids. V lost 5 bases and J 0 bases, leaving 11 bases between the germline ends. CDR3: CASSPSYNSGANVLTF. The CDR3 DNA reads TGCGCCAGCAGTCCATCTTATAACTCTGGGGCCAACGTCCTGACTTTC.

Details on this clone: At the DNA level, this CDR3 is encoded by other sequences in the same sample as well. This chain connects TRBV29-1 to TRBJ2-4, with D perhaps TRBD1 (7 bases). The V end lost 4 bases, the J end lost 3 bases, and 10 bases lay between the germline ends. This CDR3 has 13 residues. CDR1 SQVTM and CDR2 ANQGSEA come from the germline V gene. The CDR3 loop is CSVGQGGKNIQYF. CDR3 nucleotides: TGCAGCGTTGGACAGGGAGGCAAAAACATTCAGTACTTC. The full variable domain, completed using reference TRBV29-1 and TRBJ2-4, is SAVISQKPSRDICQRGTSLTIQCQVDSQVTMMFWYRQQPGQSLTLIATANQGSEATYESGFVIDKFPISRPNLTFSTLTVSNMSPEDSSIYLCSVGQGGKNIQYFGAGTRLSVL.

This sequence joins TRBV7-9 and TRBJ1-1; D is perhaps TRBD1 (5 bases). The CDR3 runs 13 residues. Germline-derived CDR1 and CDR2 are SEHNR and FQNEAQ (reference sequence). The V and J ends lost 4 bases and 7 bases respectively, with 13 bases between them. The CDR3 DNA is TGTGCCAGCAGCTCGGAAGGGGCCGGTGAAGCTTTCTTT. Its translation is CASSSEGAGEAFF.

This clone was detected only once. J is TRBJ1-5 and V is TRBV6-1; D call uncertain. From germline, CDR1 is MNHNS and CDR2 SASEGT. The V end was cut by 7 bases, the J end by 1 base, with 14 bases between. There are 15 residues in the CDR3. This chain's CDR3 is CASTPPGRSNQPQHF. The CDR3 DNA reads as TGTGCCAGCACCCCACCGGGGAGAAGCAATCAGCCCCAGCATTTT.

The gene calls are TRBV6-5 and TRBJ2-7, with TRBD1 matching over 11 bases. The V gene's germline CDR1 is MNHEY and CDR2 SVGAGI. Trimming at V came to 5 bases and at J to 5 bases, leaving 8 bases not matched to a gene. The CDR3 runs 15 residues. As DNA, the CDR3 is TGTGCCAGCAGTACCCAGGGACAGGGGGATGACGAGCAGTACTTC. As protein: CASSTQGQGDDEQYF.

The chain recombines TRBV5-5 with TRBJ2-7; no clear D gene. Germline CDR1 SGHKS, CDR2 YYEKEE (reference sequence). The CDR3 consists of 11 residues. Trimming shortened V by 0 bases and J by 6 bases, and 4 bases separated the two germline ends. Written as DNA, the CDR3 is TGTGCCAGCAGCTTGGTGGCCGAGCAGTACTTC. This encodes CASSLVAEQYF.

This clone appeared a few times. The chain combines TRBV5-5 with TRBJ2-3; D is possibly TRBD2 (6 bases). V lost 0 bases to trimming and J lost 5 bases, with 13 bases between them. Germline V gives CDR1 SGHKS, CDR2 YYEKEE (reference sequence). The CDR3 length is 15 residues. CDR3 protein: CASSLAGRSVDTQYF. CDR3 coding DNA: TGTGCCAGCAGCTTGGCGGGGAGGTCTGTAGATACGCAGTATTTT. Complete variable domain (other parts from reference TRBV5-5 and TRBJ2-3): DAGVTQSPTHLIKTRGQQVTLRCSPISGHKSVSWYQQVLGQGPQFIFQYYEKEERGRGNFPDRFSARQFPNYSSELNVNALLLGDSALYLCASSLAGRSVDTQYFGPGTRLTVL.

This chain joins TRBV6-6 and TRBJ2-2; D is uncertain. With 10 bases removed from V and 3 bases from J, the gap between germline ends came to 18 bases. The CDR3 spans 15 residues. Looked up from germline, CDR1 is MNHNY and CDR2 is SVGAGI (reference sequence). CDR3 nucleotide sequence: TGTGCCATCTCGTCTTCCGGAGTGGACACCGGGGAGCTGTTTTTT. Translating gives CAISSSGVDTGELFF.

This clone was observed once. V is TRBV5-6 and J is TRBJ2-3; D not certain. V lost 2 bases and J lost 4, with 8 bases in between. The CDR3 has 13 amino acids. CDR1 is SGHDT, CDR2 YYEEEE, per germline. The CDR3 DNA is TGTGCCAGCAGCTTCACAGCTTCAGATACGCAGTATTTT. Its translation: CASSFTASDTQYF.

This chain uses TRBV28 with TRBJ2-5; D is unclear. Germline V CDR1 and CDR2: MDHEN, SYDVKM. This CDR3 is 15 amino acids long. The V end was cut by 2 bases, the J end by 0 bases, with 10 bases between. The CDR3 sequence: CASSLGQADQETQYF. CDR3 nucleotides: TGTGCCAGCAGTTTAGGGCAGGCCGACCAAGAGACCCAGTACTTC.

Notes on this clone: The identical CDR3 is also encoded by other nucleotide sequences in the sample. V and J are TRBV5-6 and TRBJ1-3; 8 bases match TRBD1. CDR3 length equals 13 residues. From germline, CDR1 is SGHDT and CDR2 YYEEEE. Trimming at V came to 2 bases and at J to 7 bases, leaving 2 bases not matched to a gene. The CDR3 is CASSLQGGNTIYF. CDR3 DNA: TGTGCCAGCAGCTTACAGGGGGGGAACACCATATATTTT. Based on the CDR3 plus reference TRBV5-6 and TRBJ1-3, the full variable domain is DAGVTQSPTHLIKTRGQQVTLRCSPKSGHDTVSWYQQALGQGPQFIFQYYEEEERQRGNFPDRFSGHQFPNYSSELNVNALLLGDSALYLCASSLQGGNTIYFGEGSWLTVV.

Only one count was recorded for this clone. The chain is built from TRBV19 and TRBJ1-1, with TRBD1 matching over 7 bases. Germline assignment: CDR1 LNHDA and CDR2 SQIVND (reference sequence). This CDR3 contains 17 residues. The J segment lost 0 bases and the V segment lost 3 bases, leaving 10 bases of the junction unmatched. Here the CDR3 reads CASSIRPGTVLNTEAFF. DNA for the CDR3: TGTGCCAGTAGTATTCGTCCCGGGACAGTTTTGAACACTGAAGCTTTCTTT.

This chain joins TRBV6-6 and TRBJ1-2, with a tentative D call TRBD1 (5 bases). Germline assignment: CDR1 MNHNY and CDR2 SVGAGI (reference sequence). The CDR3 consists of 15 residues. V lost 5 bases to trimming and J lost 8 bases, with 21 bases between them. CDR3 sequence: CASSPTGTLTRGYTF. The CDR3 DNA reads as TGTGCCAGCAGTCCCACCGGGACCCTCACTCGGGGCTACACCTTC.

V gene TRBV5-1 combines with J gene TRBJ2-3, with a tentative D call TRBD1 (5 bases). Trimming removed 3 bases at V and 4 bases at J, with 12 bases between. The CDR3 consists of 14 residues. In germline, CDR1 is SGHRS, CDR2 YFSETQ. The CDR3 sequence is CASSSGRVADTQYF. The CDR3 DNA reads as TGCGCCAGCAGCTCCGGCAGGGTAGCAGATACGCAGTATTTT.